One sample yielded the 16 T cell receptor beta chains listed below, sequenced in a study of T cells in Graves' hyperthyroidism and ophthalmopathy. RNA transcripts yielded amplified TCR beta CDR3 regions. First-round RT-PCR targeting the TCR CDR3 was performed with the HTBI primer set. TCRdb reprocessed the multiplex PCR reads via MiXCR and lists one record per CDR3 protein. Of roughly 570,000 distinct CDR3 sequences listed, around 45% are singletons. What was sequenced was peripheral blood or thyroid tissue (not recorded which). These receptors originate from an adult woman with Graves' disease, either hyperthyroidism or ophthalmopathy (not recorded which).

V usage is TRBV7-9 and J usage is TRBJ1-3; D is unresolved. The V gene lost 3 bases and the J gene lost 2 bases, with 11 bases spanning the gap. Germline V gene lookup returns CDR1 SEHNR and CDR2 FQNEAQ (reference sequence). CDR3 length: 15 residues. The CDR3 spells CASSFRTGPGNTIYF. CDR3 DNA sequence: TGTGCCAGCAGCTTCCGGACTGGGCCTGGAAACACCATATATTTT.

The rearrangement links TRBV11-2 to TRBJ2-7; D may be TRBD1 (6 bases). Per the germline V gene, CDR1 is SGHAT and CDR2 is FQNNGV. This CDR3 contains 15 residues. With 9 bases removed from V and 2 bases from J, the gap between germline ends came to 20 bases. CDR3 protein: CASSPRRTVAYEQYF. The CDR3, as DNA: TGTGCCAGTAGCCCCCGACGGACAGTCGCCTACGAGCAGTACTTC.

The V gene is TRBV7-6, the J gene TRBJ2-5, with 9 bases aligning to TRBD2. The CDR3 has 14 amino acids. The V gene end was trimmed by 6 bases and the J gene end by 4 bases; junction bases not matched to a gene: 6. Germline V gene data show CDR1 as SGHVS and CDR2 as FNYEAQ. The CDR3 loop is CASSAQAGGETQYF. As DNA, the CDR3 is TGTGCCAGCAGTGCTCAAGCGGGAGGAGAGACCCAGTACTTC.

This clonotype was observed at least ten times. V and J are TRBV7-9 and TRBJ2-7; 10 nucleotides match TRBD1. CDR1 and CDR2 (germline): SEHNR, FQNEAQ (reference sequence). The CDR3 is made up of 14 amino acids. The V gene end was trimmed by 3 bases and the J gene end by 5 bases; junction bases not matched to a gene: 4. The CDR3 DNA sequence: TGTGCCAGCAGCTTCGGGACAGGGGCCCACGAGCAGTACTTC. Encoded protein: CASSFGTGAHEQYF.

This clonotype was detected many times. This chain links TRBV7-2 with TRBJ2-2; D is perhaps TRBD2 (6 bases). This CDR3 comprises 17 residues. Trimming shortened V by 3 bases and J by 2 bases, and 16 bases separated the two germline ends. The germline V gene encodes CDR1 SGHTA and CDR2 FQGNSA. CDR3 in amino acids: CASSFGSGGINTGELFF. DNA of the CDR3: TGTGCCAGCAGCTTTGGATCGGGCGGGATTAACACCGGGGAGCTGTTTTTT.

The gene calls are TRBV11-2 and TRBJ1-6; D ambiguous. The CDR3 is 13 amino acids. Germline V gene data show CDR1 as SGHAT and CDR2 as FQNNGV. Trimming removed 5 bases at V and 6 bases at J, with 8 bases between. The CDR3 reads CASSESGNSPLHF. The DNA for the CDR3 is TGTGCCAGCAGCGAATCCGGTAATTCACCCCTCCACTTT.

The J gene is TRBJ2-7, the V gene TRBV7-9, with D tentatively TRBD1 or TRBD2 (5 bases each). Trimming left V 6 bases short and J 5 bases short, with 14 bases between. There are 13 residues in the CDR3. CDR1 is SEHNR and CDR2 is FQNEAQ in the germline V gene (reference sequence). CDR3 in amino acids: CASSLPGDHEQYF. DNA for the CDR3: TGTGCCAGCAGTTTACCCGGGGACCACGAGCAGTACTTC.

The chain links TRBV20-1 to TRBJ2-7; 7 nucleotides agree with TRBD2. The CDR3 has 14 residues. Germline CDR1 DFQATT, CDR2 SNEGSKA (reference sequence). Trimming cost V 6 bases and J 6 bases; bases outside gene matches: 14. CDR3 nucleotides: TGCAGTGCAGGTGCGCGGACTAGGCGTGGCGAGCAGTACTTC. It is translated as CSAGARTRRGEQYF.

The chain joins TRBV6-1 to TRBJ1-4; unclear D gene. This CDR3 is built from 16 residues. Germline V CDR1 and CDR2: MNHNS, SASEGT. V was cut by 1 base and J by 7 bases, with 16 bases left in between. The CDR3 here is CASSEDRYYRSEKLFF. Written as DNA, the CDR3 is TGTGCCAGCAGTGAAGATCGGTACTATCGGAGTGAAAAACTGTTTTTT.

This chain connects TRBV12-3 or TRBV12-4 to TRBJ1-1; tentative D call: TRBD1 (5 bases). The CDR3 consists of 14 residues. V lost 6 bases and J 6 bases, leaving 17 bases between the germline ends. The CDR3 sequence is CASSPNGGPAEAFF. In DNA form, the CDR3 reads TGTGCCAGCAGCCCGAATGGGGGTCCAGCTGAAGCTTTCTTT.

This clonotype was counted a few times. The DNA for the CDR3 is TGCAGTGCCATGGGCAGGGTGTGGTACGAGCAGTACTTC. Its protein product is CSAMGRVWYEQYF. This chain joins TRBV20-1 and TRBJ2-7, with D maybe TRBD1 (5 bases). Between the trimmed V and J ends, which lost 6 bases and 4 bases, there was a span of 16 bases. The V gene's germline CDR1 is DFQATT and CDR2 SNEGSKA (reference sequence). The CDR3 has 13 residues.

This clonotype was seen once. The chain recombines TRBV7-3 with TRBJ1-6; 7 bases align to TRBD1. V lost 5 bases to trimming and J lost 10 bases; unmatched junction nucleotides: 11. The germline gives CDR1 SGHTA, CDR2 FQGTGA. The CDR3 extends over 15 amino acids. The CDR3 protein is CASSKQGHRGSPLHF. CDR3 nucleotides: TGTGCCAGCAGCAAACAGGGGCATCGGGGCTCACCCCTCCACTTT.

J is TRBJ1-6 and V is TRBV7-3; 9 bases are a match to TRBD1. Germline V CDR1 and CDR2: SGHTA, FQGTGA. V lost 5 bases, J lost 4 bases, and 9 bases stayed unmatched. The CDR3 extends over 17 amino acids. CDR3 sequence reads: CASSVDGTGWYNSPLHF. The CDR3 DNA follows: TGTGCCAGCAGCGTAGACGGGACAGGGTGGTATAATTCACCCCTCCACTTT.

This clonotype was detected a few times. The chain is built from TRBV20-1 and TRBJ2-5; TRBD2 might be the D (5 bases). The CDR3 contains 14 residues. CDR1 DFQATT and CDR2 SNEGSKA come from the germline V gene (reference sequence). V gave up 0 bases and J gave up 5 bases, with 13 bases separating them. CDR3 coding DNA: TGCAGTGCTAGAGATGGGAGTAGTCGGGAGACCCAGTACTTC. Translated, it gives CSARDGSSRETQYF.

This chain joins TRBV2 and TRBJ2-7; D gene ambiguous. The CDR3 length is 12 residues. The V end was cut by 6 bases, the J end by 4 bases, with 10 bases between. CDR1 and CDR2 from the germline V gene are SNHLY and FYNNEI. CDR3 DNA sequence: TGTGCCAGCAGCCCGATTCAATACGAGCAGTACTTC. Its translation is CASSPIQYEQYF.

This clonotype was recorded at least ten times. This sequence joins TRBV20-1 and TRBJ1-1; D uncertain. The CDR3 has 10 amino acids. CDR1 is DFQATT, CDR2 SNEGSKA, per germline (reference sequence). V was trimmed by 6 bases and J by 11 bases, leaving 13 bases between them. The CDR3 here is CSAGDPKAFF. For the CDR3, the DNA is TGCAGTGCGGGAGATCCCAAGGCTTTCTTT.